Each of the 9 T cell receptor beta chains below was sequenced from the same sample in a study of low-dose radiotherapy and immunotherapy resistance in tumors. The time point here: after trial treatment. Treatment denoted: LDRT plus nivolumab, ipilimumab, low-dose cyclophosphamide and aspirin (RACIN trial). TRAV and TRBV primers primed cDNA for both TCRalpha and TCRbeta. Both a constant-region primer and a V-primer adapter served to amplify TCRs across about 20 PCR cycles. Using its own MiXCR run on the reads, TCRdb lists one record per CDR3 protein. This table holds roughly 100,000 distinct CDR3 sequences, more than 20% found once. Sequenced here: PBMCs, sampled after low-dose radiotherapy plus immunotherapy. The receptors come from a male donor with prostate cancer.

Ten or more counts support this clonotype. V and J are TRBV12-3 or TRBV12-4 and TRBJ2-6; D is perhaps TRBD1 (5 bases). Trimming took off 4 bases at V and 0 bases at J, with 7 bases between the two ends. CDR3 length equals 15 residues. CDR3: CASSWGSSGANVLTF. DNA of the CDR3: TGTGCCAGCAGTTGGGGCAGCTCTGGGGCCAACGTCCTGACTTTC.

This clonotype was observed many times. This chain connects TRBV14 to TRBJ1-1; 7 bases fit TRBD1. The germline V gene encodes CDR1 SGHDN and CDR2 FVKESK. V dropped 4 bases and J dropped 5; count of bases not matched to a gene: 4. CDR3 length: 13 residues. This CDR3 is CASSPGQLTEAFF. In DNA, the CDR3 is TGTGCCAGCAGCCCGGGACAGTTAACTGAAGCTTTCTTT. Full variable domain (outside the CDR3, taken from reference TRBV14 and TRBJ1-1): EAGVTQFPSHSVIEKGQTVTLRCDPISGHDNLYWYRRVMGKEIKFLLHFVKESKQDESGMPNNRFLAERTGGTYSTLKVQPAELEDSGVYFCASSPGQLTEAFFGQGTRLTVV.

This clonotype was recorded many times. The chain links TRBV20-1 to TRBJ2-7; a possible D gene is TRBD1 (6 bases). Germline V gene data show CDR1 as DFQATT and CDR2 as SNEGSKA (reference sequence). The CDR3 is 13 amino acids. V was cut by 1 base and J by 2 bases, with 9 bases left in between. CDR3 in amino acids: CSARGQDAYEQYF. CDR3 bases: TGCAGTGCTAGAGGACAGGACGCCTACGAGCAGTACTTC.

This clonotype was counted at least ten times. V gene TRBV20-1 combines with J gene TRBJ2-7, with 9 bases lining up with TRBD2. Germline trimming cut 0 bases from V and 2 bases from J; bases unmatched to any gene: 8. There are 16 residues in the CDR3. CDR1 DFQATT and CDR2 SNEGSKA come from the germline V gene (reference sequence). The CDR3 here is CSARDRASGTTYEQYF. The CDR3 coding sequence is TGCAGTGCTAGAGATCGGGCTAGCGGGACCACCTACGAGCAGTACTTC.

This clonotype was seen repeatedly, ten times or more. The chain couples TRBV3-1 to TRBJ2-3, with a tentative D call TRBD2 (5 bases). Germline lookup yields CDR1 LGHDT and CDR2 YNNKEL (reference sequence). The CDR3 loop spans 16 amino acids. Trimming removed 0 bases from V and 6 bases from J, with 16 bases in between. The CDR3 here is CASSQDSIWTSDTQYF. The CDR3 DNA is TGTGCCAGCAGCCAAGATTCAATTTGGACTTCGGATACGCAGTATTTT.

The CDR3 bases are TGTGCCAGCAAAATCGGACAGGGAAATTCACCCCTCCACTTT. It encodes CASKIGQGNSPLHF. The V and J genes are TRBV27 and TRBJ1-6; 8 bases are shared with TRBD1. The CDR3 covers 14 residues. Germline V gene sequence: CDR1 MNHEY, CDR2 SMNVEV (reference sequence). V shed 7 bases, J shed 7 bases, and the junction held 6 bases outside the gene matches.

Ten or more counts support this clonotype. V is TRBV28 and J is TRBJ2-2, with 9 positions matching TRBD1. The CDR3 is 14 residues long. Germline CDR1 and CDR2: MDHEN and SYDVKM. The trim removed 8 bases at V and 3 bases at J, leaving 4 bases unmatched. This CDR3 reads CASARTGDTGELFF. CDR3 nucleotides: TGTGCCAGCGCCAGGACAGGGGACACCGGGGAGCTGTTTTTT.

This clonotype was picked up many times. The chain has TRBV16 and TRBJ2-2, with D maybe TRBD1 (5 bases). Germline V gene sequence: CDR1 KGHSY, CDR2 FQNENV. Deletions cut 2 bases from V and 3 bases from J, with 7 bases between. CDR3 length: 14 amino acids. The CDR3, as DNA: TGTGCCAGCAGCCAAGACAGTTACACCGGGGAGCTGTTTTTT. Translating gives CASSQDSYTGELFF.

In this sample, this clonotype turned up many times. This chain uses TRBV20-1 with TRBJ2-6, with D uncertain. CDR1 and CDR2 (germline): DFQATT, SNEGSKA (reference sequence). V lost 6 bases and J lost 0, with 12 bases in between. The CDR3 loop spans 15 amino acids. CDR3 sequence: CSAVGTPSGANVLTF. The CDR3 coding sequence is TGCAGTGCCGTGGGAACCCCCTCTGGGGCCAACGTCCTGACTTTC.